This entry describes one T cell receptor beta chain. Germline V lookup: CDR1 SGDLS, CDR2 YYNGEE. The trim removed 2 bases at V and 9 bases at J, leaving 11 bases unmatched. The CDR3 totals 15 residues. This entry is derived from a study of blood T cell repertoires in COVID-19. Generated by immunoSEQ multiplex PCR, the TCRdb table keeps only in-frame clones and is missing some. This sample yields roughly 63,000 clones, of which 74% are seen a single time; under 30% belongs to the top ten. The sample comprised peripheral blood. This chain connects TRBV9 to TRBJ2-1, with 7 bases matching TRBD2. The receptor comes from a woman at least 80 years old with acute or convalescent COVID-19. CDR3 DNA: TGTGCCAGCAGCGTGGGAGGGGCGCAGCTCAGTGAGCAGTTCTTC. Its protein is CASSVGGAQLSEQFF.